Below, 12 T cell receptor beta chains from the same sample are listed, as sequenced in a study of spatial heterogeneity in lung cancer. One entry per CDR3 protein results from TCRdb running MiXCR on the 5' RACE reads. Found here are more than 35,000 distinct CDR3 sequences, around 5% of them singletons; the top ten hold approximately 24%. Documented time point: sample taken at primary tumor resection. Researchers sequenced whole RNA taken from tumor, nontumor lung or frozen PBMC without sorting. This specimen consisted of PBMCs, obtained at surgery. These receptors originate from a female donor with early-stage non-small cell lung cancer.

This clonotype was detected a few times. This sequence joins TRBV12-3 or TRBV12-4 and TRBJ2-3; 11 bases are a match to TRBD2. V lost 6 bases, J lost 2 bases, and 4 bases stayed unmatched. The CDR3 totals 15 residues. As DNA, the CDR3 is TGTGCCAGCAGGGCGACTAGCGGGATCACAGATACGCAGTATTTT. It translates to CASRATSGITDTQYF.

The sample holds many counts of this clonotype. The chain has TRBV29-1 and TRBJ2-7; 8 bases line up with TRBD1. This CDR3 region has 13 residues. The ends lost 4 bases at V and 2 bases at J; junction bases unmatched: 4. CDR1 SQVTM and CDR2 ANQGSEA come from the germline V gene. The CDR3 DNA sequence: TGCAGCGTTGGGACAGGGAGTGCCTACGAGCAGTACTTC. Translating it yields CSVGTGSAYEQYF.

This clonotype was detected many times. The V gene is TRBV10-3, the J gene TRBJ1-1; D is ambiguous. CDR1 is ENHRY, CDR2 SYGVKD, per germline. The length of the CDR3 is 12 residues. V gave up 0 bases and J gave up 1 base, with 0 bases separating them. CDR3 protein: CAISESNTEAFF. For the CDR3, the DNA is TGTGCCATCAGTGAGTCGAACACTGAAGCTTTCTTT.

The J gene is TRBJ1-2, the V gene TRBV11-2; the D gene is possibly TRBD1 (6 bases). The CDR3 has 14 amino acids. Germline-derived CDR1 and CDR2 are SGHAT and FQNNGV. V was pared by 2 bases and J by 6 bases, with 13 bases between. The CDR3 DNA sequence: TGTGCCAGCAGCTTACGTTACAGGGACGATGGCTACACCTTC. Translating it yields CASSLRYRDDGYTF.

The chain combines TRBV19 with TRBJ1-2, with 10 bases that match TRBD1. Germline CDR1 and CDR2: LNHDA and SQIVND (reference sequence). The V segment lost 1 base and the J segment 8 bases; nucleotides outside the gene matches: 7. The CDR3 runs 15 residues. The CDR3 DNA follows: TGTGCCAGTAGTATAGCTTCGGGACAGGGGATAGGCTACACCTTC. Encoded protein: CASSIASGQGIGYTF.

This clonotype was detected many times. The V gene is TRBV6-1, the J gene TRBJ2-7; the match to TRBD1 covers 10 bases. J was trimmed by 7 bases and V by 1 base; bases with no gene match: 10. The CDR3 runs 16 residues. Germline loops: CDR1 MNHNS, CDR2 SASEGT. The CDR3 loop reads CASSEGLGQGIREQYF. DNA for the CDR3: TGTGCCAGCAGTGAAGGCCTGGGACAGGGGATTAGAGAGCAGTACTTC.

This clonotype was seen many times. The chain recombines TRBV28 with TRBJ1-2; D ambiguous. The germline V and J ends were trimmed by 4 bases and 8 bases, with 5 bases remaining between them. The CDR3 spans 10 residues. From germline, CDR1 is MDHEN and CDR2 SYDVKM. The CDR3 here is CASSSQGYTF. The CDR3 coding sequence is TGTGCCAGCAGTTCACAGGGCTACACCTTC.

This clonotype has only a few counts. The chain couples TRBV5-1 to TRBJ2-1; D is unclear. The CDR3 length is 14 residues. The V end lost 5 bases, the J end lost 7 bases, and 16 bases lay between the germline ends. The germline V gene has CDR1 SGHRS and CDR2 YFSETQ. CDR3 nucleotides: TGCGCCAGCAGTTTGACCCCACTTCTAAATGAGCAGTTCTTC. Protein product: CASSLTPLLNEQFF.

At least ten counts were recorded for this clonotype. The chain carries TRBV7-6 and TRBJ1-3; D gene ambiguous. CDR3 size: 17 residues. The V end lost 4 bases, the J end lost 4 bases, and 20 bases lay between the germline ends. Germline lookup yields CDR1 SGHVS and CDR2 FNYEAQ. The CDR3 DNA is TGTGCCAGCAGCTCCTACCCCCCTATTGTTGTGGGAAACACCATATATTTT. Translated: CASSSYPPIVVGNTIYF.

This clonotype was observed once. The chain recombines TRBV2 with TRBJ2-7, with TRBD1 matching over 10 bases. This CDR3 has 15 residues. CDR1 and CDR2 (germline): SNHLY, FYNNEI. V dropped 4 bases and J dropped 0; count of bases not matched to a gene: 3. CDR3 coding DNA: TGTGCCAGCAGTGGGGACAGGGGTAGCTCCTACGAGCAGTACTTC. Translation: CASSGDRGSSYEQYF.

There are many counts of this clonotype. The chain carries TRBV20-1 and TRBJ1-1; D not resolved. There are 15 residues in the CDR3. CDR1 is DFQATT, CDR2 SNEGSKA, per germline (reference sequence). V dropped 3 bases and J dropped 0 bases, with 14 bases sitting between them. The CDR3 protein is CSAREGNTMNTEAFF. The CDR3 DNA reads as TGCAGTGCTAGGGAGGGTAATACCATGAACACTGAAGCTTTCTTT.

Ten or more counts support this clonotype. V usage is TRBV12-3 or TRBV12-4 and J usage is TRBJ1-1; D unresolved. The CDR3 runs 13 residues. V was trimmed by 3 bases and J by 3 bases, leaving 8 bases between them. The DNA for the CDR3 is TGTGCCAGCAGTTTCCAAGTCGACACTGAAGCTTTCTTT. It codes for CASSFQVDTEAFF.